This T cell receptor beta chain was found in a study of cytomegalovirus exposure and HLA in healthy donors. CDR3 size: 14 residues. Germline loops: CDR1 KGHSH, CDR2 LQKENI. J was trimmed by 8 bases and V by 5 bases; bases with no gene match: 8. A multiplex PCR was run with 60 Vbeta primers and 13 Jbeta primers. Method: immunoSEQ multiplex PCR; TCRdb's copy keeps in-frame clones and lacks some. Of roughly 130,000 clones listed, around 8.5% are singletons. The TCR sequence derives from a man in his forties in good health and CMV-seronegative. Sequencing input: PBMCs. V gene TRBV18 combines with J gene TRBJ1-4, with TRBD1 matching 7 bases. This CDR3 is CASSASGQEEKLFF. CDR3 nucleotides: TGTGCCAGCTCAGCCTCTGGACAGGAGGAAAAACTGTTTTTT.